One and the same sample provided the 5 T cell receptor beta chains below, sequenced in a study of blood T cell repertoires in COVID-19. Using immunoSEQ multiplex PCR, the repertoire was profiled, and TCRdb retains in-frame clones only, with some absent. The repertoire consists of about 410,000 clones, with approximately 91% occurring once and the leading ten covering about 1.4%. The sequenced sample was peripheral blood. The receptors here all came from a woman aged 40 to 49 with COVID-19, enrolled during active disease.

The table lists this clone with a count of one. V usage is TRBV30 and J usage is TRBJ2-5; maybe TRBD2 (5 bases). Germline CDR1 is GTSNPN and CDR2 is SVGIG (reference sequence). V shed 2 bases and J shed 1 base, with 20 bases lying between them. The CDR3 is 17 residues long. The CDR3 DNA is TGTGCCTGGAGTCCCGGAGATTCTAGCAGAATCCAAGAGACCCAGTACTTC. Protein: CAWSPGDSSRIQETQYF.

Turning to this clone: It is unclear where the CDR3 begins or ends on the DNA, so no DNA is shown, and the CDR3 is as TCRdb lists it. The chain uses TRBV12-3 or TRBV12-4 and TRBJ1-5; TRBD1, the D gene given by the table, was not confirmed from the DNA. The CDR3 contains 13 residues when both ends are counted. CDR3 protein: CASSFGQGAVKHF.

This clone was recorded once. The chain uses TRBV6-5 and TRBJ2-5; D remains ambiguous. V lost 4 bases to trimming and J lost 2 bases, with 8 bases between them. The CDR3 totals 13 residues. Germline CDR1 MNHEY, CDR2 SVGAGI. CDR3 in amino acids: CASSSWQQETQYF. As DNA, the CDR3 is TGTGCCAGCAGTTCATGGCAGCAAGAGACCCAGTACTTC.

The chain has TRBV6-5 and TRBJ1-2; weak D call: TRBD1 (5 bases). This CDR3 has 14 amino acids. V was pared by 8 bases and J by 1 base, with 14 bases between. CDR1 and CDR2 from the germline V gene are MNHEY and SVGAGI. The CDR3 is CASRWGVGNYGYTF. CDR3 bases: TGTGCCAGCCGTTGGGGCGTTGGTAACTATGGCTACACCTTC.

The chain employs TRBV7-2 and TRBJ1-1; TRBD1 matches 8 bases. This CDR3 comprises 15 residues. Germline loops: CDR1 SGHTA, CDR2 FQGNSA. J lost 11 bases, V lost 1 base, and 12 bases had no gene match. The CDR3 here is CASSLGGGQEKNAFF. For the CDR3, the DNA is TGTGCCAGCAGCTTAGGGGGGGGACAGGAGAAGAACGCTTTCTTT. The full variable domain, rest sourced from reference TRBV7-2 and TRBJ1-1, is GAGVSQSPSNKVTEKGKDVELRCDPISGHTALYWYRQSLGQGLEFLIYFQGNSAPDKSGLPSDRFSAERTGGSVSTLTIQRTQQEDSAVYLCASSLGGGQEKNAFFGQGTRLTVV.